Sequencing of this TCR beta chain was carried out in a study of radiotherapy plus CTLA-4 blockade in lung cancer. Study-wide results and caveats: TCR clones of tumor origin grew in blood after radiotherapy plus ipilimumab.

Using immunoSEQ multiplex PCR, the repertoire was profiled, and TCRdb retains in-frame clones only, with some absent. The sample carries 30,000 to 45,000 clones, roughly two thirds recorded once. Notes on this clone: Its antigen is still unknown.

From germline, CDR1 is LNHDA and CDR2 SQIVND (reference sequence). This CDR3 region has 12 residues. Trimming left V 5 bases short and J 10 bases short, with 13 bases between. The genes are TRBV19 and TRBJ2-3; D remains ambiguous. The specimen was peripheral blood, collected from a patient treated with radiotherapy plus ipilimumab. The source is a human donor with non-small cell lung cancer who had stable disease on radiotherapy plus ipilimumab. The CDR3 DNA reads as TGTGCCAGTAGTTTTGCCGCTACCCCGCAGTATTTT. Translation: CASSFAATPQYF.